This T cell receptor (beta chain) derives from a study of blood T cell repertoires in COVID-19. Measured with immunoSEQ multiplex PCR; TCRdb has only the in-frame clones, and not every one. The sample has 85,000 to 130,000 clones, nearly 90% seen once. Between the trimmed V and J ends, which lost 3 bases and 5 bases, there was a span of 6 bases. The CDR3 sequence is 12 residues long. Germline lookup yields CDR1 MDHEN and CDR2 SYDVKM. The TCR originated in a woman in her sixties with acute or convalescent COVID-19. Sequencing was performed on peripheral blood. The rearrangement joins TRBV28 to TRBJ2-3; D is ambiguous. The CDR3 DNA is TGTGCCAGCAGTTTGACAAGAGATACGCAGTATTTT. This encodes CASSLTRDTQYF.